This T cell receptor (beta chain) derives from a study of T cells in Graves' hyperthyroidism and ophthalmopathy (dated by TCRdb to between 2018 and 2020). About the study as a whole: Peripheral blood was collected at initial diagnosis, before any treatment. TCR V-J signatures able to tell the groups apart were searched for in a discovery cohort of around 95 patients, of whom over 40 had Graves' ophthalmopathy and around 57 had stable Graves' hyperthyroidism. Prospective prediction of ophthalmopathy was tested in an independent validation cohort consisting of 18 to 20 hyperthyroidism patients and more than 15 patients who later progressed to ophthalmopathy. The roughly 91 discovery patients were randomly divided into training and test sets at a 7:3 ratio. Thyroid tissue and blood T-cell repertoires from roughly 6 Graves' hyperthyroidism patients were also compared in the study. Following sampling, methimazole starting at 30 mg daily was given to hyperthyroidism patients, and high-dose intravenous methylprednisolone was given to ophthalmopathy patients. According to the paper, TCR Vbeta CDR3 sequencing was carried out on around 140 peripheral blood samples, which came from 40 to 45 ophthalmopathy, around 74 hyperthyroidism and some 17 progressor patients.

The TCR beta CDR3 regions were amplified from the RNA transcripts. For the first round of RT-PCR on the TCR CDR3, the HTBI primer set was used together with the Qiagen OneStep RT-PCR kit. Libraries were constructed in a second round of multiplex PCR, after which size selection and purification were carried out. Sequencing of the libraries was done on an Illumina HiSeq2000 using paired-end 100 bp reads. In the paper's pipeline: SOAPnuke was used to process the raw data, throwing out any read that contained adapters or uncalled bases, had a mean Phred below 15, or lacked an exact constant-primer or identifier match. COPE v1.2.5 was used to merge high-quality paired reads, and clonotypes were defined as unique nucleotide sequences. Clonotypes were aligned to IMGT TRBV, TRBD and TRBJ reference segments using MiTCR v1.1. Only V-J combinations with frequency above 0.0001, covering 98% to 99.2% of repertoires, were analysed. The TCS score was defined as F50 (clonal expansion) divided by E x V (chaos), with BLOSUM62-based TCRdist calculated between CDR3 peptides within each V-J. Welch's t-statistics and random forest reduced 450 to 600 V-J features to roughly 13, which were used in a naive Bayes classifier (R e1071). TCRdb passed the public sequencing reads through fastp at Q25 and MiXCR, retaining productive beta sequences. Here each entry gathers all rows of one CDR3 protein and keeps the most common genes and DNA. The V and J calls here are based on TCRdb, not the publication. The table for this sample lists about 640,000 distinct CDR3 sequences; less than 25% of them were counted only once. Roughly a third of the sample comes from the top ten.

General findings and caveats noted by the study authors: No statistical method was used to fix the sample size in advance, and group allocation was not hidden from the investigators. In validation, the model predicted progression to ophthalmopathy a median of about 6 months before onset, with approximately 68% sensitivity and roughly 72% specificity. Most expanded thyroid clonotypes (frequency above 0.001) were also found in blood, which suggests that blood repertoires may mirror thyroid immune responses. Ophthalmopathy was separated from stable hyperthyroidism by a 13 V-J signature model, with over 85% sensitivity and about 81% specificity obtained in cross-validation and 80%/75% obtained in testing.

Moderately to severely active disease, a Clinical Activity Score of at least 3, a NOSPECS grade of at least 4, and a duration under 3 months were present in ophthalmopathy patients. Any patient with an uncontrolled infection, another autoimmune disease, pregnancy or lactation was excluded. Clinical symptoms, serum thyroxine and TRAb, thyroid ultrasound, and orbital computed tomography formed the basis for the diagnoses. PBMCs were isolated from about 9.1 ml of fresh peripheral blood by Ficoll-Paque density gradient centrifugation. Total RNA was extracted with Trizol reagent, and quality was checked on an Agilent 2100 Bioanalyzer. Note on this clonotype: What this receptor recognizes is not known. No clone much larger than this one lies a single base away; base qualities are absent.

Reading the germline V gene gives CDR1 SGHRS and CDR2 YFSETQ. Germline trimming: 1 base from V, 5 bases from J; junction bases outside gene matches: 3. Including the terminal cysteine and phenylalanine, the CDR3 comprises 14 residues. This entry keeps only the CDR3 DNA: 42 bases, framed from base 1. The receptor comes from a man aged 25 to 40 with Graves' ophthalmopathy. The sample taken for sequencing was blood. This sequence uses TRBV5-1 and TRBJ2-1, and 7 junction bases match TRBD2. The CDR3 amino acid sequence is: CASSLWEGNNEQFF. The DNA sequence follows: TGCGCCAGCAGCTTGTGGGAGGGGAACAATGAGCAGTTCTTC.